The subject of this entry is one T cell receptor beta chain. Its antigen remains unknown. Time point of the sample: persistent/refractory GD, antithyroid drugs over 5 years with positive TRAb. The TCR library was prepared using RNA isolated from PBMCs. Peripheral blood, 7 to 9.5 milliliters of it, was drawn into EDTA tubes. Construction of TCR beta libraries relied on iRepertoire HTBI primers and on Arm-PCR targeting CDR3 regions. Each CDR3 protein gets one entry after TCRdb re-called the multiplex PCR reads with MiXCR. The table has about 460,000 distinct CDR3 sequences, around a fifth seen once. Per the germline V gene, CDR1 is SQVTM and CDR2 is ANQGSEA. Trimming pared 0 bases from V and 3 bases from J, leaving 11 bases between. The length of the CDR3 is 14 residues. The sample is drawn from a study of regulatory T cells in long-lasting Graves disease. General study findings and limits: Newly diagnosed patients shared 966 public clonotypes; persistent patients shared around 2,500. Persistent-disease Graves' patients showed less TCR diversity than new cases. Only a small sample size was used, which may have cut accuracy.

This receptor was taken from a female donor with Graves disease. The V and J genes are TRBV29-1 and TRBJ1-2, with unresolved D. This specimen consisted of peripheral blood mononuclear cells (PBMCs), obtained when the disease was refractory, from a patient treated with antithyroid drugs. CDR3 amino acids: CSVEDGNGHYGYTF. The DNA for the CDR3 is TGCAGCGTTGAAGATGGCAACGGCCACTATGGCTACACCTTC.